The clone carrying this T cell receptor beta chain turned up a few times. This sample is drawn from a study of cytomegalovirus exposure and HLA in healthy donors. The CDR3 consists of 13 residues. V was clipped by 5 bases and J by 4 bases; unmatched bases: 3. Germline V CDR1 and CDR2: MNHNS, SASEGT. The primer mix had 60 Vbeta and 13 Jbeta primers. This table comes from immunoSEQ multiplex PCR, and its TCRdb copy is limited to in-frame clones, with some not included. Counted here are over 85,000 clones, roughly four fifths occurring once; the ten biggest clones make up 0.57%. Material: PBMCs. The chain carries TRBV6-1 and TRBJ2-5; 8 bases match TRBD2. This clonotype was sampled from a man aged 25-45 years in good health and CMV-seronegative. The CDR3 protein is CASSRSGRETQYF. CDR3 bases: TGTGCCAGCAGTCGAAGCGGGAGAGAGACCCAGTACTTC.